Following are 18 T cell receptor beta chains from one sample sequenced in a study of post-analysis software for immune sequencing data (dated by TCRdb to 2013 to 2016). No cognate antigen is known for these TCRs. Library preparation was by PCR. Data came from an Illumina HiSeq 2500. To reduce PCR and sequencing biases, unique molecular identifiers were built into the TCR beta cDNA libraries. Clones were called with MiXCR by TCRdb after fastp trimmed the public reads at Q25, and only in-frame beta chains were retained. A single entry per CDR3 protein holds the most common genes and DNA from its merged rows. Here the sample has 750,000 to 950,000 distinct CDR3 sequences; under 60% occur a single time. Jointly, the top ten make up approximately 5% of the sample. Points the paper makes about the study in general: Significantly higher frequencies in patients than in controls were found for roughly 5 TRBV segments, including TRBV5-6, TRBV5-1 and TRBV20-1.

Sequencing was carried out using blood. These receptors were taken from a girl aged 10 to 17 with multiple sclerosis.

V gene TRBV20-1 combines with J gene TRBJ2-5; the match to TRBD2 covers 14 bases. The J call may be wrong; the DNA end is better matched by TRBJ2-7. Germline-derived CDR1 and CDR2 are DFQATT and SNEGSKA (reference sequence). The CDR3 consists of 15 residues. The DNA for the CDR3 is TGCAGTGCTAAACCCGGGACTAGCGGGAGACGCGAGCAGTACTTC. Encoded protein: CSAKPGTSGRREQYF.

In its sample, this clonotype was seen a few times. CDR3 DNA sequence: TGTGCCATCAGTGACGCGGGACAGGGGGCGGCGGATACGCAGTATTTT. Its translation: CAISDAGQGAADTQYF. The chain links TRBV10-3 to TRBJ2-3; 12 nucleotides line up with TRBD1. The CDR3 has 16 residues. Trimming took 3 bases from V and 6 from J; bases not matched to a gene: 7. Germline lookup yields CDR1 ENHRY and CDR2 SYGVKD.

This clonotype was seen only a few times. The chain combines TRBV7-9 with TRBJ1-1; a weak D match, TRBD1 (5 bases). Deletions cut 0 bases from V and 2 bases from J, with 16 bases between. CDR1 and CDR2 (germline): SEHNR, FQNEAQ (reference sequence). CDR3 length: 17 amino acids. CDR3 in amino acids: CASSLAMLQALNTEAFF. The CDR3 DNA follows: TGTGCCAGCAGCTTAGCAATGTTACAGGCCTTAAACACTGAAGCTTTCTTT.

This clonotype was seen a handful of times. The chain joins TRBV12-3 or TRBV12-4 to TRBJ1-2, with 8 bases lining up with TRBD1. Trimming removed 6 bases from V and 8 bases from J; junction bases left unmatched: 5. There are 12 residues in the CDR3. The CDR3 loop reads CASSRDRIGYTF. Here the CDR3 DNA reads TGTGCCAGCAGCCGGGACAGGATCGGCTACACCTTC.

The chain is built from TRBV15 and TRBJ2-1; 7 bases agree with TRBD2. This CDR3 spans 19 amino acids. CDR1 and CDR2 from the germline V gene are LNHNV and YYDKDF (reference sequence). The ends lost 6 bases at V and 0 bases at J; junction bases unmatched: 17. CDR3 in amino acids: CATSQAGPREGYSYNEQFF. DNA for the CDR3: TGTGCCACCAGTCAAGCGGGACCGAGGGAAGGGTACTCCTACAATGAGCAGTTCTTC.

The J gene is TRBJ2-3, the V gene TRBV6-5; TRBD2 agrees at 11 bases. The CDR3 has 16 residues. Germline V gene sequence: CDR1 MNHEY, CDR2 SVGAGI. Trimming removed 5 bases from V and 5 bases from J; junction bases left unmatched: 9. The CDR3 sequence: CASSPSLAGVGDTQYF. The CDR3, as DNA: TGTGCCAGCAGTCCCTCACTAGCGGGAGTGGGAGATACGCAGTATTTT.

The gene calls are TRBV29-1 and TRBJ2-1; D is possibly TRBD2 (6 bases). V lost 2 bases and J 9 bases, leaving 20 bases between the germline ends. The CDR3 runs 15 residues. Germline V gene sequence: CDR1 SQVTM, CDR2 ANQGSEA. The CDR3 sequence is CSVERLSGYDGEQFF. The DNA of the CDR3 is TGCAGCGTTGAACGCCTCAGCGGGTATGATGGTGAGCAGTTCTTC.

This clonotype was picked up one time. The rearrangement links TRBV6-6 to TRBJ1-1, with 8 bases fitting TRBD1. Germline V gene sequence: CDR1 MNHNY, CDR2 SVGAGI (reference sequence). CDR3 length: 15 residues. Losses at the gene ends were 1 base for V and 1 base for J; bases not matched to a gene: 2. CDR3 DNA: TGTGCCAGCAGTTACTTCGGGACAGGGAACACTGAAGCTTTCTTT. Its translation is CASSYFGTGNTEAFF.

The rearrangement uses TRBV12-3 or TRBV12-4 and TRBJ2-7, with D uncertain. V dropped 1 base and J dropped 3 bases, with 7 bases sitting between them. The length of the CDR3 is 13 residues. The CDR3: CASSLGSDYEQYF. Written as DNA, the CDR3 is TGTGCCAGCAGTTTAGGGTCCGACTACGAGCAGTACTTC.

This CDR3 reads CSARWPGAVDEQFF. The CDR3 bases are TGCAGTGCTAGGTGGCCGGGAGCGGTCGATGAGCAGTTCTTC. This chain connects TRBV20-1 to TRBJ2-1, with TRBD2 as a possible D gene (6 bases). This CDR3 contains 14 residues. V dropped 3 bases and J dropped 8 bases, with 17 bases sitting between them. Germline V gene sequence: CDR1 DFQATT, CDR2 SNEGSKA (reference sequence).

DNA for the CDR3: TGTGCCTGGAGTCTGACAGGAGGGGGGAGGGAGACCCAGTACTTC. Amino acids: CAWSLTGGGRETQYF. V and J are TRBV30 and TRBJ2-5; D is tentatively TRBD1 or TRBD2 (6 bases each). Germline loops: CDR1 GTSNPN, CDR2 SVGIG (reference sequence). The CDR3 runs to 15 residues. V was clipped by 2 bases and J by 5 bases, with 18 bases between them.

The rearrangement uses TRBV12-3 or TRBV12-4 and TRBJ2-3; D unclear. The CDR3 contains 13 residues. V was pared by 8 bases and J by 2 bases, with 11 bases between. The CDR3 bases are TGTGCCAGCCTGACCCCCCTCACAGATACGCAGTATTTT. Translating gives CASLTPLTDTQYF.

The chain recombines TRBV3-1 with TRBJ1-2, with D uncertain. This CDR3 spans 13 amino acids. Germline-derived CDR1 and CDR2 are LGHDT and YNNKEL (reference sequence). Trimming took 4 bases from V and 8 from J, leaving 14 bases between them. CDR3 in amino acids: CASSLGIFEGYTF. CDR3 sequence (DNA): TGTGCCAGCAGCCTCGGTATATTCGAAGGCTACACCTTC. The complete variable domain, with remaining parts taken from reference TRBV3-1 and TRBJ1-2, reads DTAVSQTPKYLVTQMGNDKSIKCEQNLGHDTMYWYKQDSKKFLKIMFSYNNKELIINETVPNRFSPKSPDKAHLNLHINSLELGDSAVYFCASSLGIFEGYTFGSGTRLTVV.

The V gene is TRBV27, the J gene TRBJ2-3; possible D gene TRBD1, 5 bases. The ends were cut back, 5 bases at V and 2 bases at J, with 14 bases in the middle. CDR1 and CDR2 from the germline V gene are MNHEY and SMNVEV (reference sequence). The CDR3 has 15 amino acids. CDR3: CASSPRDANTDTQYF. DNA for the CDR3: TGTGCCAGCAGTCCCAGGGATGCAAACACAGATACGCAGTATTTT.

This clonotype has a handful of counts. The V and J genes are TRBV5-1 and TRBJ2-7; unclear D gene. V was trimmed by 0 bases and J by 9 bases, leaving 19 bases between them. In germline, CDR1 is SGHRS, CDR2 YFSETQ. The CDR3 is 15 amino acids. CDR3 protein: CASSLGPPDGDGQYF. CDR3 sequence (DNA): TGCGCCAGCAGCTTGGGACCACCGGACGGCGACGGGCAGTACTTC.

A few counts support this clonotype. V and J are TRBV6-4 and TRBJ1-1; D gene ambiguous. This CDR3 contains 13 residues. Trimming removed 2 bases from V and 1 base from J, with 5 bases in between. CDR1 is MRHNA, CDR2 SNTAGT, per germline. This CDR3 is CASSDRENTEAFF. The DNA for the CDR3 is TGTGCCAGCAGTGACAGGGAGAACACTGAAGCTTTCTTT.

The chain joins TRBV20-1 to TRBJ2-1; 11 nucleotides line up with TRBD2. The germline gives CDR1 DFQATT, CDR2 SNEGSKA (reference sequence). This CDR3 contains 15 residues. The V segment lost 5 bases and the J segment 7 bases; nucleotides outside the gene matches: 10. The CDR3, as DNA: TGCAGTGCTCCGCAACCTCTAGCGGGAGGTAATGAGCAGTTCTTC. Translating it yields CSAPQPLAGGNEQFF.

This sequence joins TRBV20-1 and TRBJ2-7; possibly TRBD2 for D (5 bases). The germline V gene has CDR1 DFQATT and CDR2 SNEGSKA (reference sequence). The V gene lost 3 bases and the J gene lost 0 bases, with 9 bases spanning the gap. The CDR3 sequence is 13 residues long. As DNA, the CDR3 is TGCAGTGCTAGGGATGGACTCTCCTACGAGCAGTACTTC. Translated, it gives CSARDGLSYEQYF.